Here is one T cell receptor (beta chain) with its context. No antigen is known for it. This specimen comes from a study of cytomegalovirus exposure and HLA in healthy donors. The PCR made use of 60 Vbeta and 13 Jbeta primers. Profiled with immunoSEQ multiplex PCR; TCRdb holds only in-frame clones, not every one. The repertoire holds roughly 82,000 clones, with roughly 72% as singletons. Findings of the study overall: Certain indistinguishable V segments, among them TRBV6-2 and TRBV6-3, were excluded. The study had only CMV serostatus as immune exposure information.

The CDR3 is 16 residues long. Germline V gene lookup returns CDR1 SGHDN and CDR2 FVKESK. V was pared by 2 bases and J by 0 bases, with 13 bases between. Material for sequencing was PBMCs. The V gene is TRBV14, the J gene TRBJ1-1; D gene unclear. This TCR was recovered from a woman aged 50 to 60 in good health and CMV-seropositive. The CDR3 spells CASSQSAGFMNTEAFF. For the CDR3, the DNA is TGTGCCAGCAGCCAAAGTGCGGGTTTCATGAACACTGAAGCTTTCTTT.